This is a list of T cell receptor beta chains from one sample in a study of T-cell memory formation after mild COVID-19. TCRdb reprocessed the 5' RACE reads with MiXCR, giving one entry per CDR3 protein. Altogether some 190,000 distinct CDR3 sequences are present, approximately 16% being singletons, with the ten largest covering more than 2%. The sample comprised PBMCs or a T cell subset sorted from them (not recorded which). These receptor sequences come from an adult woman who had mild COVID-19 (a few samples of this study predate the infection). Cell type and time point are not known. CDR3s include the opening cysteine and the closing phenylalanine or tryptophan. Fields, in order: V gene, D gene, J gene, clone size, CDR3 DNA, CDR3 protein. D genes are given only for firm matches. Part of the rows lack a size; the others show once, few, many or a class for expanded clones.

>TRBV5-1|NA|TRBJ2-1|many
TGCGCCAGCAGCTTAACGTATGAGCAGTTCTTC
CASSLTYEQFF
>TRBV12-3/TRBV12-4|NA|TRBJ2-5|few
TGTGCCAGCAGTTTGTCCGGGCATGAGACCCAGTACTTC
CASSLSGHETQYF
>TRBV12-3/TRBV12-4|NA|TRBJ2-1|NA
TGTGCCAGCAGGAGTACCGGAACGGACAATGAGCAGTTCTTC
CASRSTGTDNEQFF
>TRBV12-3/TRBV12-4|NA|TRBJ2-6|few
TGTGCCAGCACCCCTAGGGGTGCTGGGGCCAACGTCCTGACTTTC
CASTPRGAGANVLTF
>TRBV6-5|NA|TRBJ2-5|few
TGTGCCAGCAGTTACGGGATCAGGGGTACAGAGACCCAGTACTTC
CASSYGIRGTETQYF
>TRBV7-9|NA|TRBJ2-7|few
TGTGCCAGCAGCTTATCGAGCAGGAACTCCTACGAGCAGTACTTC
CASSLSSRNSYEQYF
>TRBV2|NA|TRBJ1-2|NA
TGTGCCAGCAGTGGCGACACAGGGAATGGCTACACCTTC
CASSGDTGNGYTF
>TRBV18|NA|TRBJ2-7|NA
TGTGCCAGCTCACTATATCAGGGAAAAAGCTACGAGCAGTACTTC
CASSLYQGKSYEQYF
>TRBV12-3/TRBV12-4|NA|TRBJ1-1|NA
TGTGCCAGCAGTTTGGCCCTTTTCAGGACTGAAGCTTTCTTT
CASSLALFRTEAFF
>TRBV12-3/TRBV12-4|NA|TRBJ2-7|few
TGTGCCAGCAGCTCTGACACATCAGCCTACGAGCAGTACTTC
CASSSDTSAYEQYF
>TRBV20-1|NA|TRBJ2-1|few
TGCAGTGCTTTAGCCCCTAACTCCTACAATGAGCAGTTCTTC
CSALAPNSYNEQFF
>TRBV30|NA|TRBJ2-1|few
TGTGCCTGGAGTGTTAGTCGCGAGCAGTTCTTC
CAWSVSREQFF
>TRBV7-9|NA|TRBJ2-4|NA
TGTGCCAGCACCCTGAGGGGCCTTGGGGCCAAAAACATTCAGTACTTC
CASTLRGLGAKNIQYF
>TRBV5-1|TRBD1|TRBJ2-3|few
TGCGCCAGCAGCGACCCGGGACAGGGCAGAGATACGCAGTATTTT
CASSDPGQGRDTQYF
>TRBV4-2|NA|TRBJ2-1|NA
TGTGCCAGCAGCCAAGGATCGGGGCACAATGAGCAGTTCTTC
CASSQGSGHNEQFF
>TRBV2|NA|TRBJ1-2|NA
TGTGCCAGCAGTCTCGCCAAGCATTCTAACTATGGCTACACCTTC
CASSLAKHSNYGYTF
>TRBV4-3|TRBD2|TRBJ2-7|NA
TGCGCCAGCAGCCAAGACGCTGCACTAGCGGGAATCTACGAGCAGTACTTC
CASSQDAALAGIYEQYF
>TRBV19|NA|TRBJ2-3|NA
TGTGCCAGTAGTATCGCGGGGACGAGGGAAGATACGCAGTATTTT
CASSIAGTREDTQYF
>TRBV20-1|TRBD2|TRBJ2-7|few
TGCAGTGCTAGTCAAGCGGGAGGACCCAACTCCTACGAGCAGTACTTC
CSASQAGGPNSYEQYF
>TRBV20-1|NA|TRBJ1-6|few
TGCAGTGCAACAACAGGAGGAAATTCACCCCTCCACTTT
CSATTGGNSPLHF
>TRBV5-1|TRBD1|TRBJ2-3|NA
TGCGCCAGCAGCTCCGACAGGGGGCGAGGGAATACGCAGTATTTT
CASSSDRGRGNTQYF
>TRBV30|NA|TRBJ2-7|few
TGTGCCTGGGGGAGCTATTACGAGCAGTACTTC
CAWGSYYEQYF
>TRBV18|TRBD2|TRBJ2-7|NA
TGTGCCAGCTCACCATTCGGGGAGGGGTGCTACGAGCAGTACTTC
CASSPFGEGCYEQYF
>TRBV7-2|NA|TRBJ2-1|few
TGTGCCAGCAGCTTAGACGGGAACAATGAGCAGTTCTTC
CASSLDGNNEQFF
>TRBV7-3|NA|TRBJ2-7|NA
TGTGCCAGCAGCTTAGACCGTGTACCCTCCTACGAGCAGTACTTC
CASSLDRVPSYEQYF
>TRBV4-3|NA|TRBJ2-3|few
TGCGCCAGCAGCCAAGATCGGGGTTATACGCAGTATTTT
CASSQDRGYTQYF
>TRBV18|NA|TRBJ2-7|NA
TGTGCCAGCTCACCAGTAGCGACCAGCTCCTACGAGCAGTACTTC
CASSPVATSSYEQYF
>TRBV6-5|TRBD1|TRBJ2-4|few
TGTGCCAGCAGTTACAACAACAGGGGCGGAAACATTCAGTACTTC
CASSYNNRGGNIQYF
>TRBV25-1|TRBD2|TRBJ2-3|few
TGTGCCAGCAGCAGGACTAGCGGCCCCACAGATACGCAGTATTTT
CASSRTSGPTDTQYF
>TRBV10-3|TRBD2|TRBJ2-5|NA
TGTGCCATCAGCCCTTTAGCGGGACAAGAGACCCAGTACTTC
CAISPLAGQETQYF
>TRBV6-2/TRBV6-3|TRBD2|TRBJ2-7|many
TGTGCCAGCAGTTACACATACAGGGTGACTAGCGACTCCTACGAGCAGTACTTC
CASSYTYRVTSDSYEQYF
>TRBV24-1|NA|TRBJ2-2|NA
TGTGCCACCAGTGACCCTGGACGGATCGGGGAGCTGTTTTTT
CATSDPGRIGELFF
>TRBV20-1|NA|TRBJ2-7|once
TGCAGTGCTAGTCGAAGCTCCTACGAGCAGTACTTC
CSASRSSYEQYF
>TRBV12-5|TRBD1|TRBJ1-1|few
TGTGCTAGTGGTTTCCTGACAGGGGTGAACACTGAAGCTTTCTTT
CASGFLTGVNTEAFF
>TRBV14|NA|TRBJ2-7|few
TGTGCCAGCAGCCAATTAGAGGGGAACTGGCATAGGAACGAGCAGTACTTC
CASSQLEGNWHRNEQYF
>TRBV6-5|TRBD2|TRBJ2-1|NA
TGTGCCAGCAGTTACGCAGCTAGCGGGAGCTATGAGCAGTTCTTC
CASSYAASGSYEQFF
>TRBV4-3|NA|TRBJ2-3|few
TGCGCCAGCAGCCAAGATCCCCGGGGGGCGGTGTCAGATACGCAGTATTTT
CASSQDPRGAVSDTQYF
>TRBV20-1|TRBD1|TRBJ1-4|NA
TGCAGTGCTAGAGAGACAGGGCCTTTTCCCGAAAAACTGTTTTTT
CSARETGPFPEKLFF
>TRBV7-6|NA|TRBJ2-1|NA
TGTGCCAGCAGCCGCACGGGGAGCAATGAGCAGTTCTTC
CASSRTGSNEQFF
>TRBV7-8|TRBD2|TRBJ2-1|few
TGTGCCAGCAGCTTAGGGGCGGGAGGAGGCGGTGAGCAGTTCTTC
CASSLGAGGGGEQFF
>TRBV15|TRBD1|TRBJ2-5|many
TGTGCCACCAGCAGAGATAGGAGACAGGGGGAGACCCAGTACTTC
CATSRDRRQGETQYF
>TRBV7-2|TRBD2|TRBJ2-5|NA
TGTGCCAGCAGCTCCTCCCTTGCGGGGGGCCAAGAGACCCAGTACTTC
CASSSSLAGGQETQYF
>TRBV6-2/TRBV6-3|TRBD1|TRBJ2-7|NA
TGTGCCAGCAACCGACAGGGGTTCGGGTACGAGCAGTACTTC
CASNRQGFGYEQYF
>TRBV7-3|NA|TRBJ2-7|few
TGTGCCAGCAGCTTAAATGGTCGCGAGCAGTACTTC
CASSLNGREQYF
>TRBV2|TRBD1|TRBJ2-7|NA
TGTGCCAGCAGTCGGGACAGTCGCTCCTACGAGCAGTACTTC
CASSRDSRSYEQYF
>TRBV21-1|NA|TRBJ2-7|NA
TGTGCCAGCAGCAAAAAGGCCGGCGGCAGGGTTACCTACGAGCAGTACTTC
CASSKKAGGRVTYEQYF
>TRBV2|NA|TRBJ2-5|NA
TGTGCCAGCAGTCCAAGGTCGGGGGCCTCCCAAGAGACCCAGTACTTC
CASSPRSGASQETQYF